These T cell receptor beta chains were read from a single sample in a study of beta chain features in type 1 diabetes. Using immunoSEQ multiplex PCR, the repertoire was profiled, and TCRdb retains in-frame clones only, with some absent. The data contain fewer than 900,000 clones, under 20% of them singletons. Input material: naive CD4+ T cells from blood. The receptors stem from a woman in her late teens or twenties in good health. The CDR3 runs from the conserved cysteine through the conserved F or W. Each record gives: J gene, V gene, D gene, clone size, CDR3 DNA, CDR3 protein. D genes are given only for firm matches. The size field is filled for only some rows; it gives once, few, many or a size class.

J gene: TRBJ1-1; V gene: TRBV5-1; D gene: .; clone size: .; CDR3 DNA: TGCGCCAGCAGCCTGAGGGTGGGTGAAGCTTTCTTT; CDR3 protein: CASSLRVGEAFF
J gene: TRBJ2-7; V gene: TRBV6-1; D gene: TRBD1; clone size: .; CDR3 DNA: TGTGCCAGCACCCGGGCATACAGGGGCTACGAGCAGTACTTC; CDR3 protein: CASTRAYRGYEQYF
J gene: TRBJ1-5; V gene: TRBV28; D gene: TRBD1; clone size: few; CDR3 DNA: TGTGCCAGCAGGGCCACAGGGGGGAGCAATCAGCCCCAGCATTTT; CDR3 protein: CASRATGGSNQPQHF
J gene: TRBJ2-5; V gene: TRBV21-1; D gene: .; clone size: .; CDR3 DNA: TGTGCCAGCAGCAAAGCGCCGAGGTACCCCCAGGAAGAGACCCAGTACTTC; CDR3 protein: CASSKAPRYPQEETQYF
J gene: TRBJ2-3; V gene: TRBV13; D gene: TRBD1; clone size: .; CDR3 DNA: TGTGCCAGCAGCTTCCAGGGACAGGGAAGCACAGATACGCAGTATTTT; CDR3 protein: CASSFQGQGSTDTQYF
J gene: TRBJ1-5; V gene: TRBV4-2; D gene: TRBD1; clone size: .; CDR3 DNA: TGTGCCAGCAGCCAAGATTGGACAGGGGACGTCGCGGAGAGCAATCAGCCCCAGCATTTT; CDR3 protein: CASSQDWTGDVAESNQPQHF
J gene: TRBJ1-5; V gene: TRBV5-1; D gene: .; clone size: .; CDR3 DNA: TGCGCCAGCAGCTTGGACCCAGGTTTCAATCAGCCCCAGCATTTT; CDR3 protein: CASSLDPGFNQPQHF
J gene: TRBJ2-6; V gene: TRBV5-1; D gene: .; clone size: .; CDR3 DNA: TGCGCCAGCAGCAGGGCTGGGGGCGGTAGCCTCTCTGGGGCCAACGTCCTGACTTTC; CDR3 protein: CASSRAGGGSLSGANVLTF
J gene: TRBJ2-4; V gene: TRBV6-5; D gene: .; clone size: .; CDR3 DNA: TGTGCCAGCAGTTACTCTCGATGGTCCAAAAACATTCAGTACTTC; CDR3 protein: CASSYSRWSKNIQYF
J gene: TRBJ2-7; V gene: TRBV7-2; D gene: TRBD2; clone size: few; CDR3 DNA: TGTGCCAGCAGCATAGGACTAGCGGGCTCCTACGAGCAGTACTTC; CDR3 protein: CASSIGLAGSYEQYF
J gene: TRBJ2-4; V gene: TRBV20-1; D gene: TRBD2; clone size: few; CDR3 DNA: TGCAGTGTCCCGGGAGGGAACATTCAGTACTTC; CDR3 protein: CSVPGGNIQYF
J gene: TRBJ1-3; V gene: TRBV6-5; D gene: .; clone size: .; CDR3 DNA: TGTGCCAGCAGTAGGGGGTCGAGCTCTGGAAACACCATATATTTT; CDR3 protein: CASSRGSSSGNTIYF
J gene: TRBJ1-5; V gene: TRBV18; D gene: .; clone size: few; CDR3 DNA: TGTGCCAGCCGGGGGGTGGATCAGCCCCAGCATTTT; CDR3 protein: CASRGVDQPQHF
J gene: TRBJ2-7; V gene: TRBV6-1; D gene: .; clone size: .; CDR3 DNA: TGTGCCAGCAGTGAACGGGGGAAGGACGAGCAGTACTTC; CDR3 protein: CASSERGKDEQYF
J gene: TRBJ2-1; V gene: TRBV7-9; D gene: .; clone size: .; CDR3 DNA: TGTGCCAGCAGGGGAAGCTACAATGAGCAGTTCTTC; CDR3 protein: CASRGSYNEQFF
J gene: TRBJ2-1; V gene: TRBV7-8; D gene: .; clone size: few; CDR3 DNA: TGTGCCAGCAGCTTAGCGCGGTTTCCTGGCGGAGAGTACAATGAGCAGTTCTTC; CDR3 protein: CASSLARFPGGEYNEQFF
J gene: TRBJ2-7; V gene: TRBV14; D gene: TRBD2; clone size: .; CDR3 DNA: TGTGCCAGCAGCCTAGGCGAACGGATAGCGGGAGTCTACGAGCAGTACTTC; CDR3 protein: CASSLGERIAGVYEQYF
J gene: TRBJ2-1; V gene: TRBV6-5; D gene: TRBD1; clone size: .; CDR3 DNA: TGTGCCAGCAGTTCTCGGACAGGGGTATTCTACAATGAGCAGTTCTTC; CDR3 protein: CASSSRTGVFYNEQFF
J gene: TRBJ2-1; V gene: TRBV19; D gene: TRBD2; clone size: .; CDR3 DNA: TGTGCCAGTAGTGAACTAGCGGGAGGATTCCGCCATGAGCAGTTCTTC; CDR3 protein: CASSELAGGFRHEQFF
J gene: TRBJ2-7; V gene: TRBV20-1; D gene: .; clone size: few; CDR3 DNA: TGCAGTGCTGAGAGAGACGAGCAGTACTTC; CDR3 protein: CSAERDEQYF
J gene: TRBJ2-2; V gene: TRBV6-5; D gene: .; clone size: few; CDR3 DNA: TGTGCCAGCAGTTACTCCCGCGGGACGCTGGGCGGGGAGCTGTTTTTT; CDR3 protein: CASSYSRGTLGGELFF
J gene: TRBJ2-7; V gene: TRBV7-9; D gene: .; clone size: .; CDR3 DNA: TGTGCCAGCAGCTTGCAGAAAATCTACGAGCAGTACTTC; CDR3 protein: CASSLQKIYEQYF
J gene: TRBJ2-7; V gene: TRBV2; D gene: .; clone size: .; CDR3 DNA: TGTGCCAGCAGTGATGGGCAGGGTTACGAGCAGTACTTC; CDR3 protein: CASSDGQGYEQYF
J gene: TRBJ2-2; V gene: TRBV28; D gene: TRBD2; clone size: .; CDR3 DNA: TGTGCCAGCAGAATAACTAGCGGGAGTAGGGCCGGGGAGCTGTTTTTT; CDR3 protein: CASRITSGSRAGELFF